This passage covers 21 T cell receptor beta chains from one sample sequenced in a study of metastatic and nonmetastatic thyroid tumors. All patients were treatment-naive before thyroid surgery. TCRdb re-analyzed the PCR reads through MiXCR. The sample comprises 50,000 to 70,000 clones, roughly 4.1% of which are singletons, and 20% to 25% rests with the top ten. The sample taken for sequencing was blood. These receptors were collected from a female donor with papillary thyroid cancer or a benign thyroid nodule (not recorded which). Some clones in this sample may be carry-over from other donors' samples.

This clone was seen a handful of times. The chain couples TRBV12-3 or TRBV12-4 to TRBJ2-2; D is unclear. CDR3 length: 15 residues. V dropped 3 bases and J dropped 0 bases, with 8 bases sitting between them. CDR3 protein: CASSLRRANTGELFF. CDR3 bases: TGTGCCAGCAGTTTGCGTCGGGCGAACACCGGGGAGCTGTTTTTT.

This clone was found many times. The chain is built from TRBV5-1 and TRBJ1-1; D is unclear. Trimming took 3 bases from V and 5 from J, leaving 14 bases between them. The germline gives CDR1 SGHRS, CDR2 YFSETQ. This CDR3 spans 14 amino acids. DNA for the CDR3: TGCGCCAGCAGCTCCGGACTTCCGGGGACTGAAGCTTTCTTT. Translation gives CASSSGLPGTEAFF.

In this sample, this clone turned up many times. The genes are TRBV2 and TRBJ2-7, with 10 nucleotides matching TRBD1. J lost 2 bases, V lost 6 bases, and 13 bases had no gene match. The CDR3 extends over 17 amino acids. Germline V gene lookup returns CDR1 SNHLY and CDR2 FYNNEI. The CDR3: CASSFDPGQGFTYEQYF. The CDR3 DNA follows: TGTGCCAGCAGCTTCGATCCGGGACAGGGGTTCACCTACGAGCAGTACTTC.

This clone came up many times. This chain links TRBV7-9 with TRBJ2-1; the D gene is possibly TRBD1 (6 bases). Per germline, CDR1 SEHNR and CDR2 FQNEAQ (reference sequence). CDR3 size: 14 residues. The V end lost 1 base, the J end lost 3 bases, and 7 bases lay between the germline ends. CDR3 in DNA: TGTGCCAGCAGCTTAGAAGGGGGCTACAATGAGCAGTTCTTC. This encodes CASSLEGGYNEQFF.

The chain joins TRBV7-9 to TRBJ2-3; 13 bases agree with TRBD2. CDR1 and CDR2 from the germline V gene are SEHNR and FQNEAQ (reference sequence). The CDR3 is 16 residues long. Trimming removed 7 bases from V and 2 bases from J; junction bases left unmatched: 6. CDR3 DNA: TGTGCCAGCAATTCGGGACTAGCGGGGCTCACAGATACGCAGTATTTT. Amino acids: CASNSGLAGLTDTQYF.

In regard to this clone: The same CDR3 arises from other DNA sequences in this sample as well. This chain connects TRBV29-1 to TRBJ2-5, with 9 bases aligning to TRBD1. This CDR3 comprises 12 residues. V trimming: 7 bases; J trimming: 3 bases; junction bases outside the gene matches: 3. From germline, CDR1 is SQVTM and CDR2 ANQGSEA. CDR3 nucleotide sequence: TGCAGCGCTCGGACAGGGGAAGAGACCCAGTACTTC. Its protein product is CSARTGEETQYF.

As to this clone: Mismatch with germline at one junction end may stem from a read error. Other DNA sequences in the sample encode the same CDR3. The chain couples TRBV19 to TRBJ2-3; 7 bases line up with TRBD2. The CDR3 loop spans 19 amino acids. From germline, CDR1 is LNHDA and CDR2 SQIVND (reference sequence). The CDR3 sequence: CASSIREGTTLRRIDTQYF. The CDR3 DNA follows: TGTGCCAGTAGTATACGTGAAGGGACTACGCTCCGCCGGATCGATACGCAGTATTTC.

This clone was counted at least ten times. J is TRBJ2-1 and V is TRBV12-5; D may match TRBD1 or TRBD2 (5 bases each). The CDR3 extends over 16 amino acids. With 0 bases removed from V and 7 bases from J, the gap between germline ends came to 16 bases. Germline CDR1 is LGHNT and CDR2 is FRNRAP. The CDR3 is CASGLVLASWGNEQFF. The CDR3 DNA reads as TGTGCTAGTGGTTTGGTCCTAGCTTCCTGGGGGAATGAGCAGTTCTTC.

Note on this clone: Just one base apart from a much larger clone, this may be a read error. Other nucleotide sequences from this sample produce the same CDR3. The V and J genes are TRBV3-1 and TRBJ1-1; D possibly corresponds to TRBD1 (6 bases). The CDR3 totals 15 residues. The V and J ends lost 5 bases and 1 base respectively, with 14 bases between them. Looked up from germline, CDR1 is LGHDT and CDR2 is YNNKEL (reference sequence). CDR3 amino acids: CASSRNLRGNTEAFF. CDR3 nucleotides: TGTGCCAGCAGCAGAAATCTCAGGGGGAACACTGAAGCTTTCTTT. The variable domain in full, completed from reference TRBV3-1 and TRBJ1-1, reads DTAVSQTPKYLVTQMGNDKSIKCEQNLGHDTMYWYKQDSKKFLKIMFSYNNKELIINETVPNRFSPKSPDKAHLNLHINSLELGDSAVYFCASSRNLRGNTEAFFGQGTRLTVV.

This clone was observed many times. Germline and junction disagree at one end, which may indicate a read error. The CDR3 DNA reads as TGTGCTAGCAGCTTAGATCTGGGTGCTAGCGGGAGGGAGCAGTTCTTC. This gives the protein CASSLDLGASGREQFF. This chain joins TRBV7-7 and TRBJ2-1; TRBD2 aligns across 11 bases. Germline CDR1 and CDR2: SSHAT and FNYEAQ (reference sequence). This CDR3 contains 16 residues.

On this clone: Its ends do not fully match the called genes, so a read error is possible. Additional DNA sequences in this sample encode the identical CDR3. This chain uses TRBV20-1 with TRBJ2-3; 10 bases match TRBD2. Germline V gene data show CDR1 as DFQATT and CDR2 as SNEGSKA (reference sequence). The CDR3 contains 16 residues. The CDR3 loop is CSAREHSGRNTDTQYF. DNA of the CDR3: TGCAGCGCTAGGGAACATAGCGGGAGGAATACAGATACACAGTATTTT.

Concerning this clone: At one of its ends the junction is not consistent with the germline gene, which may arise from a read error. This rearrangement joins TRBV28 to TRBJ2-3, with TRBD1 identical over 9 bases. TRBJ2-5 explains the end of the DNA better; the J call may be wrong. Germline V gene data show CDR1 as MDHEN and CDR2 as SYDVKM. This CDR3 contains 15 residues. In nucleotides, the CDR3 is TGTACCAGCAGAACCGGGACAGGGTGCCCCAAGACCCAGTACTTC. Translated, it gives CTSRTGTGCPKTQYF.

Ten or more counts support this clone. This chain's CDR3 is CASSGRNGHNEQFF. The CDR3, as DNA: TGTGCCAGCTCCGGACGGAACGGGCACAATGAGCAGTTCTTC. The J gene is TRBJ2-1, the V gene TRBV18; D remains ambiguous. Germline V gives CDR1 KGHSH, CDR2 LQKENI. The CDR3 spans 14 residues. The V end was cut by 6 bases, the J end by 5 bases, with 14 bases between.

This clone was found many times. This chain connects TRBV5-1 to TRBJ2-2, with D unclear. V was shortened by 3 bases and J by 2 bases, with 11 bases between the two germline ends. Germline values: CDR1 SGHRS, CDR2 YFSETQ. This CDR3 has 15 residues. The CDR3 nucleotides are TGCGCCAGCAGCTCACTGGCGGCTAACACCGGGGAGCTGTTTTTT. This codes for CASSSLAANTGELFF.

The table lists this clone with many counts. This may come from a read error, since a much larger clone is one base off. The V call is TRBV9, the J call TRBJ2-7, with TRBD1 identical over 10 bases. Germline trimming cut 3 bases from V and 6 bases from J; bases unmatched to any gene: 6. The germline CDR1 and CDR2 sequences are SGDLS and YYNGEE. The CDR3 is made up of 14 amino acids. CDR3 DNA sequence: TGTGCCAGCAGCGCAACCGGGACAGGGGTCGAGCAGTACTTC. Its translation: CASSATGTGVEQYF.

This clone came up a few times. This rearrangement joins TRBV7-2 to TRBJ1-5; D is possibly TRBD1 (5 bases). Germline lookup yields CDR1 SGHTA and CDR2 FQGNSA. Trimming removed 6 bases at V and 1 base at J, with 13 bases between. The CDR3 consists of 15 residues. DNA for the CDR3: TGTGCCAGCAGTAAAGGGACGGAGAGCAATCAGCCCCAGCATTTT. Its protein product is CASSKGTESNQPQHF.

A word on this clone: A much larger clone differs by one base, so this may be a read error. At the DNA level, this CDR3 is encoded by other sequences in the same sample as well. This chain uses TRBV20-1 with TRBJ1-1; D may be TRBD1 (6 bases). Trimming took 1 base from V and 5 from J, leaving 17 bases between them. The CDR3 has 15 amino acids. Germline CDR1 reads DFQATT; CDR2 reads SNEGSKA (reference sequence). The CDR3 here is CSARGGLAQGTEAFF. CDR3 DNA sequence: TGCAGTGCTAGAGGTGGCCTAGCACAGGGAACTGAAGCTTTCTTT.

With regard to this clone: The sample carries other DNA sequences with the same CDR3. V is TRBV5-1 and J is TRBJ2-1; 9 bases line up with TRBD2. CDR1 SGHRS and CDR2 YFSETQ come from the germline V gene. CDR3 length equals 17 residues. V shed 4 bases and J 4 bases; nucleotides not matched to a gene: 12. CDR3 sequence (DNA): TGCGCCAGCAGCACGGGACTGGCGGGAGGGGGATACAATGAGCAGTTCTTC. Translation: CASSTGLAGGGYNEQFF.

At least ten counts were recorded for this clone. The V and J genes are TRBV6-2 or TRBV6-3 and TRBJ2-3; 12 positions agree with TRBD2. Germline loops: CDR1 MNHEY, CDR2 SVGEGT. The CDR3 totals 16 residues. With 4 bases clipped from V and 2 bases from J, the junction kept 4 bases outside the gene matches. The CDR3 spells CASSSGLAGYTDTQYF. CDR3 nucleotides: TGTGCCAGCAGTTCAGGACTAGCGGGATACACAGATACGCAGTATTTT.

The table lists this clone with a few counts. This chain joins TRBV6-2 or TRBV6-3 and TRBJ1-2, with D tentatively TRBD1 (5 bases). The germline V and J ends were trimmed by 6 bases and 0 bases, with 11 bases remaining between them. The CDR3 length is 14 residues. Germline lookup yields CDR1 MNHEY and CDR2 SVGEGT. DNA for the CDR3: TGTGCCAGCAGCCTACAGGCCCCTAACTATGGCTACACCTTC. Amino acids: CASSLQAPNYGYTF.

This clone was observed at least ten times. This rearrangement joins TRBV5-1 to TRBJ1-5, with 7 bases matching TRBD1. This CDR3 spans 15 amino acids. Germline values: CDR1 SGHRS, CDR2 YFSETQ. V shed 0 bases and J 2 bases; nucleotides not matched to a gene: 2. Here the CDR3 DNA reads TGCGCCAGCAGCTTGGGACAGGGCGGCAATCAGCCCCAGCATTTT. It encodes CASSLGQGGNQPQHF.